This T cell receptor (beta chain) is drawn from a study of blood T cell repertoires in COVID-19. The overall study: Acute-phase and convalescent COVID-19 samples originated in the United States, Italy and Spain. In each case, the material was cDNA or gDNA derived from T cells, B-cell-depleted T cells, or PBMCs.

This CDR3 has 14 amino acids. The germline gives CDR1 LNHDA, CDR2 SQIVND (reference sequence). With 6 bases clipped from V and 1 base from J, the junction kept 5 bases outside the gene matches. Authors' analysis steps: Reference gene primer amplification gave nucleated cell count estimates. Method: immunoSEQ multiplex PCR; TCRdb's copy keeps in-frame clones and lacks some. V and J calls plus clone size are reproduced from that table; the DNA served to infer D and trimming. Of around 35,000 clones listed, more than 70% are singletons. This clonotype was sampled from a man aged 60 to 69 with active COVID-19. The sample consisted of peripheral blood. V gene TRBV19 combines with J gene TRBJ1-1, with 7 positions matching TRBD1. As DNA, the CDR3 is TGTGCCAGTAGCCCCGGACAGGCGAACACTGAAGCTTTCTTT. Protein sequence: CASSPGQANTEAFF.